Listed below are T cell receptor beta chains from one sample, sequenced in a study of OX40 agonist ivuxolimab in advanced cancers. Libraries were prepared by immunoSEQ multiplex PCR; TCRdb keeps only in-frame clonotypes and omits some of them. Of around 20,000 clones listed, about four fifths were seen once; the top ten hold roughly two fifths. The sequencing here drew on CD4+ or CD8+ T cells sorted from blood, taken in a trial of the OX40 agonist ivuxolimab. These receptors came from an adult with an advanced solid tumor such as melanoma, head and neck, liver or kidney cancer. The CDR3 runs from the conserved cysteine through the conserved F or W. The order of the fields is J gene, D gene, V gene, clone size, CDR3 DNA, CDR3 protein. D genes are given only for firm matches. Only some rows state a clone size, as once, few, many or a class for expanded clones.

TRBJ2-1,TRBD1,TRBV7-2,-,TGTGCCAGCAGCACCGAGGTTTGGGACAGGGATGATGAGCAGTTCTTC,CASSTEVWDRDDEQFF
TRBJ2-3,-,TRBV28,-,TGTGCCAGCAGTTTACTCGTGACTAGGGGGGAGGCGTATTTT,CASSLLVTRGEAYF
TRBJ1-2,TRBD1,TRBV6-4,-,TGTGCCAGCAGTGCGGGACAGTTCTATGGCTACACCTTC,CASSAGQFYGYTF
TRBJ1-2,-,TRBV28,-,TGTGCCAGCAGTTTATATTTTTCCGGGAGGGACCCTAACTATGGCTACACCTTC,CASSLYFSGRDPNYGYTF
TRBJ1-4,TRBD1,TRBV28,once,TGTGCCAGCAGTTCTCTCGAGAACAGGGGGGGTGAAAAACTGTTTTTT,CASSSLENRGGEKLFF
TRBJ1-3,TRBD1,TRBV6-1,-,TGTGCCAGCAGTGACCGAAACAGGGGAGGAGGAAACACCATATATTTT,CASSDRNRGGGNTIYF
TRBJ1-1,-,TRBV5-4,-,TGTGCCAGCACCCCTCTGGGGTCTTGGACTGAAGCTTTCTTT,CASTPLGSWTEAFF
TRBJ2-2,TRBD2,TRBV11-2,-,TGTGCCAGCAGCTTGGGAGGGGTCGACACCGGGGAGCTGTTTTTT,CASSLGGVDTGELFF
TRBJ2-7,-,TRBV9,-,TGTGCCAGCAGCGTAGCTTGGGGGGTATCCTACGAGCAGTACTTC,CASSVAWGVSYEQYF
TRBJ2-3,TRBD1,TRBV7-6,-,TGTGCCAGCAGCTTAAAGACAGGGAACACAGATACGCAGTATTTT,CASSLKTGNTDTQYF
TRBJ1-1,TRBD1,TRBV9,once,TGTGCCAGCAGCGCCACAGGGGGGAGGGATATGAACACTGAAGCTTTCTTT,CASSATGGRDMNTEAFF
TRBJ2-6,-,TRBV7-4,-,TGTGCCAGCAGCCCTCCTTGCTCACAAAGTCGGGCCAACGTCCTGACTTTC,CASSPPCSQSRANVLTF
TRBJ2-7,-,TRBV29-1,-,TGCAGCGTTGGCAGGGGGGTCTCCTACGAGCAGTACTTC,CSVGRGVSYEQYF
TRBJ1-4,TRBD1,TRBV5-4,once,TGTGCCAGCAGCTTGACAGGGGTCGGGGGTAATGAAAAACTGTTTTTT,CASSLTGVGGNEKLFF
TRBJ1-4,TRBD1,TRBV27,-,TGTGCCAGCAGTTCGAATTTACAGGGGCTGGATAATGAAAAACTGTTTTTT,CASSSNLQGLDNEKLFF
TRBJ1-4,-,TRBV29-1,-,TGCAGCGTAAGGACAGCCGATAATGAAAAACTGTTTTTT,CSVRTADNEKLFF
TRBJ2-1,TRBD1,TRBV5-6,-,TGTGTCAGCAGCTCACCGGGACAGGAGGACAATGAGCAGTTCTTC,CVSSSPGQEDNEQFF
TRBJ2-7,-,TRBV30,-,TGTGCCTGGACTGAGGGTGGAGGGTACGAGCAGTACTTC,CAWTEGGGYEQYF
TRBJ1-3,-,TRBV14,-,TGTGCCAGCAGCCTTTTTGACACCATATATTTT,CASSLFDTIYF
TRBJ1-1,-,TRBV28,once,TGTGCCACGGGACCGGGGGTGGGGAGCACTGAAGCTTTCTTT,CATGPGVGSTEAFF
TRBJ2-7,-,TRBV9,-,TGTGCCAGCAGCGTAGGACAGGGAGGGATCGAGCAGTACTTC,CASSVGQGGIEQYF
TRBJ2-2,TRBD2,TRBV9,-,TGTGCCAGCAGCGAGGGACTAGCGCCGAACACCGGGGAGCTGTTTTTT,CASSEGLAPNTGELFF
TRBJ1-2,-,TRBV6-1,-,TGTGCCAGCATCTCTTATGGCTACACCTTC,CASISYGYTF
TRBJ2-7,TRBD2,TRBV2,-,TGTGCCAGCAGGTTTTCTATGACTAGCGGTTACGAGCAGTACTTC,CASRFSMTSGYEQYF
TRBJ1-2,-,TRBV2,-,TGTGCCACCCTTAATCCCGGGGTCCTCAACTATGGCTACACCTTC,CATLNPGVLNYGYTF
TRBJ2-7,TRBD1,TRBV6-6,-,TGTGCCAGCAGTTTGGGACAGGGCTACGAGCAGTACTTC,CASSLGQGYEQYF
TRBJ2-1,-,TRBV7-3,-,TGTGCCAGCAGCTATTCCGGAGGGGGGCAATACAATGAGCAGTTCTTC,CASSYSGGGQYNEQFF
TRBJ2-3,TRBD2,TRBV7-8,-,TGTGCCAGCAGCTTAGTAACTAGCGGGGGGGGAAGCACAGATACGCAGTATTTT,CASSLVTSGGGSTDTQYF
TRBJ2-1,-,TRBV20-1,-,TGCAGTGCTTCGTACAATGAGCAGTTCTTC,CSASYNEQFF
TRBJ2-7,TRBD1,TRBV15,-,TGTGCCACCAGCAGAGTAGACAGGGCCGAGCAGTACTTC,CATSRVDRAEQYF
TRBJ2-7,TRBD1,TRBV19,-,TGTGCCAGTAGTAAAACAGGGGGTGTAACCTACGAGCAGTACTTC,CASSKTGGVTYEQYF
TRBJ2-1,TRBD1,TRBV27,-,TGTGCCAGCGGAGGGAGACAGGGGTGGAATGAGCAGTTCTTC,CASGGRQGWNEQFF
TRBJ1-6,-,TRBV19,-,TGTGCCAGTAGTATAGGCGTCTCGTCACCCCTCCACTTT,CASSIGVSSPLHF
TRBJ1-2,-,TRBV5-6,-,TGTGCCAGCAGCTTGCTAGGGAGTGGCTATGGCTACACCTTC,CASSLLGSGYGYTF
TRBJ2-2,-,TRBV2,once,TGTGCCAGCAGTGAATCTCTGGGACGCCAGAACACCGGGGAGCTGTTTTTT,CASSESLGRQNTGELFF
TRBJ2-7,-,TRBV6-5,once,TGTGCCAGCAGTTACTCGAATCATCTCGAGCAGTACTTC,CASSYSNHLEQYF
TRBJ2-2,TRBD1,TRBV19,once,TGTGCCAGTGTTAGGGACAGGGGGAAAACCGGGGAGCTGTTTTTT,CASVRDRGKTGELFF
TRBJ2-2,-,TRBV18,-,TGTGCCACCCCCATGGACGGGCTGAACACCGGGGAGCTGTTTTTT,CATPMDGLNTGELFF
TRBJ2-1,-,TRBV7-9,-,TGTGCCAGCAGCTTATACACCCACGTGGATGAGCAGTTCTTC,CASSLYTHVDEQFF
TRBJ1-2,TRBD1,TRBV7-9,-,TGTGCCAGCAGCGACAGGGGGCGCTATGGCTACACCTTC,CASSDRGRYGYTF
TRBJ2-2,-,TRBV4-3,-,TGCGCCAGCAGCCAAGATAGGACAACCGGCCGGGAGCTGTTTTTT,CASSQDRTTGRELFF
TRBJ2-7,-,TRBV7-9,-,TGTGCCAGCACCCCAAGTTTGGGACCCTCCTACGAGCAGTACTTC,CASTPSLGPSYEQYF
TRBJ2-7,TRBD1,TRBV28,-,TGTGCCAGCACCTTGCCGGGACAGGGTTTTCACGAGCAGTACTTC,CASTLPGQGFHEQYF
TRBJ1-1,-,TRBV11-2,-,TGTGCCAGCAGCTTAGTCGCGGGAAACACTGAAGCTTTCTTT,CASSLVAGNTEAFF
TRBJ2-7,TRBD1,TRBV6-5,-,TGTGCCAGCAGCCCCGAGCCAGGGGGCCACGAGCAGTACTTC,CASSPEPGGHEQYF
TRBJ2-6,-,TRBV6-1,few,TGTGCCAGTACCTCTGGGGCCAACGTCCTGACTTTC,CASTSGANVLTF
TRBJ1-1,-,TRBV7-6,-,TGTGCCAGCAGCTTCGGGACGAACACTGAAGCTTTCTTT,CASSFGTNTEAFF
TRBJ2-5,TRBD2,TRBV10-1,once,TGCGCCAGCAGCGGGCTAGCGGGGGGGCAAGAGACCCAGTACTTC,CASSGLAGGQETQYF
TRBJ1-6,-,TRBV5-4,-,TGTGCCAGCAGCCTAACAGGGTTGGGTAATTCACCCCTCCACTTT,CASSLTGLGNSPLHF
TRBJ1-5,-,TRBV27,-,TGTGCCAGCAGTTTGGGGGGGGACCAGCCCCAGCATTTT,CASSLGGDQPQHF
TRBJ2-5,TRBD2,TRBV7-2,-,TGTGCCAGCAGCAATCCTAGAGCGGGGGGGGAGACCCAGTACTTC,CASSNPRAGGETQYF
TRBJ2-1,-,TRBV7-4,once,TGTGCCAGCAGCTTAGTAGTGGTAGAGGTAGTGGACAATGAGCAGTTCTTC,CASSLVVVEVVDNEQFF
TRBJ2-3,TRBD1,TRBV6-1,-,TGTGCCAGCATCCTCTGGCAGGGGGCAACAGATACGCAGTATTTT,CASILWQGATDTQYF
TRBJ2-3,TRBD1,TRBV6-5,-,TGTGCCAGCAGTTACCGGGACAGGGGCTCAGATACGCAGTATTTT,CASSYRDRGSDTQYF
TRBJ1-1,-,TRBV19,-,TGTGCCAGTAGTATAGAAGGGCTGGCGGGGACTGAAGCTTTCTTT,CASSIEGLAGTEAFF